What follows are 3 T cell receptor beta chains derived from one specimen sequenced in a study of CD8 T cells in ankylosing spondylitis. TCRdb re-called the 5' RACE reads through MiXCR, storing one row per CDR3 protein. The table has roughly 230,000 distinct CDR3 sequences, 8% to 10% seen once. Sequenced: blood, either unsorted or a sorted T cell fraction (not recorded which). These receptors all stem from a female donor with ankylosing spondylitis or in good health (not recorded which).

Concerning this clonotype itself: This clone may be a read error of a much larger clone one base away. This chain joins TRBV7-2 and TRBJ2-1; 11 bases fit TRBD2. Germline V CDR1 and CDR2: SGHTA, FQGNSA. The CDR3 length is 17 residues. CDR3 loop: CASRVAGLAGGHNELFF. The CDR3 nucleotides are TGTGCCAGCAGGGTCGCTGGGTTAGCGGGAGGGCACAATGAGCTGTTCTTC.

This clonotype was observed a handful of times. The rearrangement uses TRBV20-1 and TRBJ2-5; 10 bases agree with TRBD2. This CDR3 contains 14 residues. The V gene end was trimmed by 3 bases and the J gene end by 5 bases; junction bases not matched to a gene: 6. The V gene's germline CDR1 is DFQATT and CDR2 SNEGSKA (reference sequence). CDR3 nucleotides: TGCAGTGCTAGCTTTCTAGCGGGAGTGGAGACCCAGTACTTC. This codes for CSASFLAGVETQYF.

Ten or more counts support this clonotype. The chain is built from TRBV6-2 or TRBV6-3 and TRBJ2-2; 7 nucleotides align to TRBD1. CDR1 is MNHEY and CDR2 is SVGEGT in the germline V gene. This CDR3 is 17 amino acids long. V shed 2 bases, J shed 1 base, and the junction held 7 bases outside the gene matches. The CDR3 nucleotides read TGTGCCAGCAGTTACCCGGACAGGCCTGGGAACACCGGGGAGCTGTTTTTT. Translation gives CASSYPDRPGNTGELFF.